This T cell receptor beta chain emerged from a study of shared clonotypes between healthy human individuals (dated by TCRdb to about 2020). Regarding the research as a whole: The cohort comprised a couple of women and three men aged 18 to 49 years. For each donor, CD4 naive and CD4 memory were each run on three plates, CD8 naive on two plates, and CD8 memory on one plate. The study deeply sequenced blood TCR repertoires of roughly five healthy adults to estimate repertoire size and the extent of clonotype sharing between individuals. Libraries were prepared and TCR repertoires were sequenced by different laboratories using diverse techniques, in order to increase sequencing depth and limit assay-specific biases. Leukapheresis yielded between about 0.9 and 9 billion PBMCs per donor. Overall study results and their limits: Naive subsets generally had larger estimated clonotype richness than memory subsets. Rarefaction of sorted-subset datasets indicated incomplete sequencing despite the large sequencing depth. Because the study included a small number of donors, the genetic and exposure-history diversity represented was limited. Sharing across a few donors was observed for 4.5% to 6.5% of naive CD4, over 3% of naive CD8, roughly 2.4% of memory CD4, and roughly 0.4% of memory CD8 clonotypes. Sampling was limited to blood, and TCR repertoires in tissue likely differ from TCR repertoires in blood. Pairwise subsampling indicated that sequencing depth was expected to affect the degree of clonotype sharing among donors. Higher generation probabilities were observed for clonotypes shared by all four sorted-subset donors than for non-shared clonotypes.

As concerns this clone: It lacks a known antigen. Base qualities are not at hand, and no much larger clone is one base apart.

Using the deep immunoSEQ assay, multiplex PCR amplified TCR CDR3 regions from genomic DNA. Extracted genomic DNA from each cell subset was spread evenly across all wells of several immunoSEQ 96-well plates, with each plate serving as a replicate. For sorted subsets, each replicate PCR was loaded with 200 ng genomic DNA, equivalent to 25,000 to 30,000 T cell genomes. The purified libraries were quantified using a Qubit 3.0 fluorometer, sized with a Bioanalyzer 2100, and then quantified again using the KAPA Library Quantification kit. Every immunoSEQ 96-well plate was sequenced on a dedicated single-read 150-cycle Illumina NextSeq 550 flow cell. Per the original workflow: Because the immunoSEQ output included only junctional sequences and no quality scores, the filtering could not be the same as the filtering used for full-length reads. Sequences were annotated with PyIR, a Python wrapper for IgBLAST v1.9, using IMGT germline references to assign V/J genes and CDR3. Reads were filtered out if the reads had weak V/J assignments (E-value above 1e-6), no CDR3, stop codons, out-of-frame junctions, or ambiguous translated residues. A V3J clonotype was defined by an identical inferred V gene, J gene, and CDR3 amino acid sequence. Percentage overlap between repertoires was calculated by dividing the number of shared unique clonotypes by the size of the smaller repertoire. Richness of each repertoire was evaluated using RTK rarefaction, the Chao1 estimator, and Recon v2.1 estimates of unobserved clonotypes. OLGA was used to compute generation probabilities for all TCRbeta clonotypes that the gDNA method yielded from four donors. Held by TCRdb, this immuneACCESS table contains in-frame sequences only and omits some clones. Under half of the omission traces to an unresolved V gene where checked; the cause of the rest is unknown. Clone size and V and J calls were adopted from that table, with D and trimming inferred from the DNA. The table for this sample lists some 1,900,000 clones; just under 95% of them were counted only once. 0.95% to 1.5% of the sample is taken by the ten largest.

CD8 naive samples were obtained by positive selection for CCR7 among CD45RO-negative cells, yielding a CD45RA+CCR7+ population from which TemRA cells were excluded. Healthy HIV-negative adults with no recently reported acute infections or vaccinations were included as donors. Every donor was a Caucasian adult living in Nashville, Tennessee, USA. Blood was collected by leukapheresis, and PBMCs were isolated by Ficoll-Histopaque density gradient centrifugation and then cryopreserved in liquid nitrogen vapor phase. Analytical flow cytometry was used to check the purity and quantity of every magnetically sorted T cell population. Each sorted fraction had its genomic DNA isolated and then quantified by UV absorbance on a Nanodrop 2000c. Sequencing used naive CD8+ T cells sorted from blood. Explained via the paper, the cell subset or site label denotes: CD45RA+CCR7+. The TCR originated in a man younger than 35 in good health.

The CDR3 corresponds to CASSLQPNEQYF. The base sequence is TGTGCCAGCAGCCTTCAGCCCAACGAGCAGTACTTC. Recombination connected TRBV11-2 to TRBJ2-7, with no reliable assignment of the D segment. The CDR3 has 12 amino acids, counting the end cysteine and phenylalanine. Solely the CDR3 DNA is kept, with 36 bases framed from the first base. The germline V gene gives CDR1 as SGHAT and CDR2 as FQNNGV. Between the V and J ends, shortened by 5 bases and 5 bases respectively, the junction contains 10 bases.